A selection of T cell receptor beta chains follows, all from one sample in a study of blood T cell repertoires in COVID-19. Sequencing used immunoSEQ multiplex PCR; TCRdb keeps in-frame clones, though not all of them. The sample includes 200,000 to 250,000 clones, about 85% seen only once; the top ten take approximately 12%. The sample consisted of peripheral blood. All receptors come from a woman aged 18-29 years who had recovered from COVID-19. Each CDR3 is given with its conserved first and last residue. Each record gives: clone size, D gene, J gene, V gene, CDR3 DNA, CDR3 protein. D genes are given only for firm matches. Size is stated for part of the rows, as once, few or many counts, or as a class when the clone is expanded.

size: -
D: -
J: TRBJ1-4
V: TRBV15
DNA: TGTGCCACCAGCAGGACAGCAACTAATGAAAAACTGTTTTTT
CDR3: CATSRTATNEKLFF

size: -
D: TRBD2
J: TRBJ2-1
V: TRBV5-4
DNA: TGTGCCAGCAGCTCTAAACCGGGACTAGCGGGAGACCAGCAGTTCTTC
CDR3: CASSSKPGLAGDQQFF

size: -
D: -
J: TRBJ1-1
V: TRBV9
DNA: TGTGCCAGCAGCACGGAGGAGTCGGGGTACACTGAAGCTTTCTTT
CDR3: CASSTEESGYTEAFF

size: -
D: -
J: TRBJ1-2
V: TRBV19
DNA: TGTGCCAGTAGTGTCCCTGCGGTCTATGGCTACACCTTC
CDR3: CASSVPAVYGYTF

size: -
D: TRBD2
J: TRBJ2-1
V: TRBV19
DNA: TGTGCCAGTAGTAGGACCGGACTAGCGCGCAATGAGCAGTTCTTC
CDR3: CASSRTGLARNEQFF

size: -
D: TRBD2
J: TRBJ2-2
V: TRBV25-1
DNA: TGTGCCAGCAGTGACTCAGGAGCGGGAGTCCCCGGGGAGCTGTTTTTT
CDR3: CASSDSGAGVPGELFF

size: few
D: -
J: TRBJ2-3
V: TRBV7-3
DNA: TGTGCCAGCAGCTTACAGGTCACAGATACGCAGTATTTT
CDR3: CASSLQVTDTQYF

size: -
D: TRBD2
J: TRBJ2-1
V: TRBV28
DNA: TGTGCCAGCAAACATGGGAGCGGGGGATACAATGAGCAGTTCTTC
CDR3: CASKHGSGGYNEQFF

size: -
D: -
J: TRBJ1-4
V: TRBV5-8
DNA: TGTGCCAGCAGCCTGGACCAGGAAAATGAAAAACTGTTTTTT
CDR3: CASSLDQENEKLFF

size: -
D: TRBD2
J: TRBJ2-5
V: TRBV2
DNA: TGTGCCAGCAGTAGCGGGAGAGCAGAGACCCAGTACTTC
CDR3: CASSSGRAETQYF

size: once
D: TRBD2
J: TRBJ2-3
V: TRBV27
DNA: TGTGCCAGCAGTTTAGTCGGCGGCGGGAGAGGCGATACGCAGTATTTT
CDR3: CASSLVGGGRGDTQYF

size: -
D: TRBD2
J: TRBJ2-7
V: TRBV29-1
DNA: TGCAGCGTGAGCCCTCTAGCGGTTGGCGACGAGCAGTACTTC
CDR3: CSVSPLAVGDEQYF

size: once
D: -
J: TRBJ1-4
V: TRBV6-5
DNA: TGTGCCAGCAGTTACGTCGCAGGTGATTATGAAAAACTGTTTTTT
CDR3: CASSYVAGDYEKLFF

size: -
D: TRBD1
J: TRBJ2-7
V: TRBV19
DNA: TGTGCCAGTAGTACCCACAGGGGTGCGGCCGAGCAGTACTTC
CDR3: CASSTHRGAAEQYF

size: -
D: -
J: TRBJ2-1
V: TRBV3-1/TRBV3-2
DNA: TGTGCCAGCAGCCGGGAGCGCGGTTCCTACAATGAGCAGTTCTTC
CDR3: CASSRERGSYNEQFF

size: few
D: -
J: TRBJ2-7
V: TRBV14
DNA: TGTGCCAGCACGGGCGGGCCTTCCTACGAGCAGTACTTC
CDR3: CASTGGPSYEQYF

size: -
D: -
J: TRBJ2-7
V: TRBV12-3/TRBV12-4
DNA: TGTGCCAGCAGTTTAGGGCAGTCCTACGAGCAGTACTTC
CDR3: CASSLGQSYEQYF

size: -
D: -
J: TRBJ2-7
V: TRBV14
DNA: TGTGCCAGCAGCCATTATAGCGTGAGCTCCTACGAGCAGTACTTC
CDR3: CASSHYSVSSYEQYF

size: -
D: -
J: TRBJ2-5
V: TRBV5-1
DNA: TGCGCCAGCAGCCTCCGGACAGCTCAAGAGGCCCAGTACTTC
CDR3: CASSLRTAQEAQYF

size: -
D: -
J: TRBJ2-3
V: TRBV30
DNA: TGTGCCTGGAGCGATGGAGCAGATACGCAGTATTTT
CDR3: CAWSDGADTQYF

size: -
D: -
J: TRBJ1-2
V: TRBV19
DNA: TGTGCCAGTAGCTTAGAAGGGGGACGTCGAGGCTACACCTTC
CDR3: CASSLEGGRRGYTF

size: -
D: -
J: TRBJ2-3
V: TRBV6-4
DNA: TGTGCCAGCAGTGACTCTGTGGCGCCGGGTTACACAGATACGCAGTATTTT
CDR3: CASSDSVAPGYTDTQYF

size: -
D: -
J: TRBJ2-3
V: TRBV7-3
DNA: TGTGCCAGCAGCTTGGGTCTAGGTCTGGATACGCAGTATTTT
CDR3: CASSLGLGLDTQYF

size: -
D: -
J: TRBJ1-1
V: TRBV19
DNA: TGTGCCAGTAGTACGACAGTGAACACTGAAGCTTTCTTT
CDR3: CASSTTVNTEAFF

size: -
D: -
J: TRBJ1-5
V: TRBV10-2
DNA: TGCGCCAGCAGTCCTTCCCTAGGGCCCCAGCATTTT
CDR3: CASSPSLGPQHF

size: -
D: TRBD2
J: TRBJ2-3
V: TRBV7-3
DNA: TGTGCCAGCAGCTTAAACCCGGGACTAGCATCAGATACGCAGTATTTT
CDR3: CASSLNPGLASDTQYF

size: few
D: -
J: TRBJ2-3
V: TRBV15
DNA: TGTGCCACCAGCAGAGGTGGAGCCACAGATACGCAGTATTTT
CDR3: CATSRGGATDTQYF

size: -
D: TRBD1
J: TRBJ2-6
V: TRBV5-1
DNA: TGCGCCAGCAGCTTGGAACCGGGACAGTTCAACTCTGGGGCCAACGTCCTGACTTTC
CDR3: CASSLEPGQFNSGANVLTF

size: -
D: TRBD2
J: TRBJ2-2
V: TRBV7-6
DNA: TGTGCCAGCAGCTTAATCCCCTCTAGCGGGCCCACCGGGGAGCTGTTTTTT
CDR3: CASSLIPSSGPTGELFF

size: -
D: TRBD1
J: TRBJ2-3
V: TRBV27
DNA: TGTGCCAGCCACCGACAGGGAACAGATACGCAGTATTTT
CDR3: CASHRQGTDTQYF

size: once
D: TRBD2
J: TRBJ2-1
V: TRBV27
DNA: TGTGCCAGCAGGGTGCTAGCGGGGTACAATGAGCAGTTCTTC
CDR3: CASRVLAGYNEQFF

size: -
D: -
J: TRBJ2-1
V: TRBV7-9
DNA: TGTGCCAGCAGCTTTGGACACCGAGGATCCAATGAGCAGTTCTTC
CDR3: CASSFGHRGSNEQFF

size: -
D: -
J: TRBJ1-1
V: TRBV7-9
DNA: TGTGCCAGCAGCACCCCAGGGCAAGGGTACAACACTGAAGCTTTCTTT
CDR3: CASSTPGQGYNTEAFF

size: -
D: TRBD1
J: TRBJ1-2
V: TRBV13
DNA: TGTGCCAGCAGCTCCACAGGGGAATATGGCTACACCTTC
CDR3: CASSSTGEYGYTF

size: -
D: TRBD2
J: TRBJ2-2
V: TRBV7-9
DNA: TGTGCCAGCAGGTCTCGGACTAGCGATAGGACCGGGGAGCTGTTTTTT
CDR3: CASRSRTSDRTGELFF

size: few
D: TRBD1
J: TRBJ1-4
V: TRBV9
DNA: TGTGCCAGCAGCGTGGGAGGACAGGCTGAAAAACTGTTTTTT
CDR3: CASSVGGQAEKLFF

size: -
D: TRBD1
J: TRBJ2-7
V: TRBV10-3
DNA: TGTGCCATCGCTGAACGGGACAGTTACGAGCAGTACTTC
CDR3: CAIAERDSYEQYF

size: once
D: TRBD1
J: TRBJ1-5
V: TRBV18
DNA: TGTGCCAGCTCACCATATTCGAGGACAGGGAGTCAGCCCCAGCATTTT
CDR3: CASSPYSRTGSQPQHF

size: -
D: -
J: TRBJ2-2
V: TRBV7-3
DNA: TGTGCCAGCGGAGGAGCGAACACCGGGGAGCTGTTTTTT
CDR3: CASGGANTGELFF

size: -
D: -
J: TRBJ2-7
V: TRBV9
DNA: TGTGCCAGCAGCGTAGGAGGGGGTGGGTACGAGCAGTACTTC
CDR3: CASSVGGGGYEQYF

size: -
D: -
J: TRBJ2-3
V: TRBV7-2
DNA: TGTGCCAGCAGCTTAGTAGGACTTACAGATACGCAGTATTTT
CDR3: CASSLVGLTDTQYF

size: -
D: -
J: TRBJ1-2
V: TRBV7-2
DNA: TGTGCCAGCAGCTTTTCACAGGGCGGCTATGGCTACACCTTC
CDR3: CASSFSQGGYGYTF